This paragraph covers one TCR beta chain sequence. All sequencing subjects had displayed CD8+CD57+ cell expansion on flow cytometry. The source of the sample is a study of CD8+CD57+ T cells in acquired aplastic anemia. Profiling of TCR beta VDJ combinations and CDR3 sequences used genomic DNA as template. A single record per CDR3 protein comes from TCRdb applying MiXCR to the reads. Seen here are about 150,000 distinct CDR3 sequences, about 48% observed once, and the top ten hold approximately 12%. Sequencing used sorted CD4+, CD8+, or CD8+CD57+ T cells (not recorded which) from PBMCs. This clonotype was obtained from a human donor with aplastic anemia.

CDR3 bases: TGTGCCAGCAAAAAAAATCAGGTAAGCAATCAGCCCCAGCATTTT. This translates into CASKKNQVSNQPQHF. The chain is built from TRBV6-1 and TRBJ1-5; D call uncertain. The CDR3 is 15 amino acids. The V and J ends lost 7 bases and 1 base respectively, with 14 bases between them. From germline, CDR1 is MNHNS and CDR2 SASEGT.